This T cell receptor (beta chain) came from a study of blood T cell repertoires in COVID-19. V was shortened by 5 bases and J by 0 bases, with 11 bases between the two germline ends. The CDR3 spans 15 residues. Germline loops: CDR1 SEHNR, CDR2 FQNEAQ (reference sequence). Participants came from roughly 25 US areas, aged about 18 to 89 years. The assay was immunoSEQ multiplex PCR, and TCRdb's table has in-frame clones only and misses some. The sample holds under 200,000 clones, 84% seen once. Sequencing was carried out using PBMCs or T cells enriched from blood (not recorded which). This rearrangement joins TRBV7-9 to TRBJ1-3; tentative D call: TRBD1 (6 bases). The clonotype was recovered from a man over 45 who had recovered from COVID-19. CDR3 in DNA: TGTGCCAGCAGCAGAGGGGGAAGCTCTGGAAACACCATATATTTT. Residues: CASSRGGSSGNTIYF. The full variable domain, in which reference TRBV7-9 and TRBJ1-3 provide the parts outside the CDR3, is DTGVSQNPRHKITKRGQNVTFRCDPISEHNRLYWYRQTLGQGPEFLTYFQNEAQLEKSRLLSDRFSAERPKGSFSTLEIQRTEQGDSAMYLCASSRGGSSGNTIYFGEGSWLTVV.